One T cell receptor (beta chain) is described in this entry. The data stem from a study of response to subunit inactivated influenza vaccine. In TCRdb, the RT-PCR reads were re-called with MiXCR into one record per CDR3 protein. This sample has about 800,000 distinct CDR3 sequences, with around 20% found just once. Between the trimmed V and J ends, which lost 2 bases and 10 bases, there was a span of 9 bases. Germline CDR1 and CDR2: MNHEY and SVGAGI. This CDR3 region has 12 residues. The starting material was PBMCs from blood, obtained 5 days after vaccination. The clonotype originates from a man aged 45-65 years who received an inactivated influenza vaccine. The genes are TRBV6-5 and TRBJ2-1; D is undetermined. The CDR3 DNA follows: TGTGCCAGCAGTTACAGAGCCGGAGAGCAGTTCTTC. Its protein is CASSYRAGEQFF.